This T cell receptor beta chain is from a study of immune heterogeneity within non-small cell lung tumors. For the study at large: It was found that the tumors were a handful of squamous cell carcinomas, more than eight non-squamous carcinomas and 1 not otherwise specified.

Note on this clonotype: The target antigen is unknown. Compared with germline, one end of the junction differs, possibly owing to a read error.

Study-level points and caveats: Recurrence of identical dominant CDR3 beta clonotypes was observed across intrapatient tumor sites, concomitant with site-unique high-frequency clones.

The CDR3 totals 18 residues. Germline CDR1 is SGHAT and CDR2 is FQNNGV. Per sample, approximately 0.6 ug of bulk tumor genomic DNA was the template used. Spaced far apart, several biopsies were taken from each primary tumor during surgery. Enrolled patients presented with newly diagnosed, previously untreated non-small cell lung cancer and underwent curative surgery. The donors had newly diagnosed non-small cell lung cancer and underwent surgery intended to cure it. CDR3 of TCR beta was amplified by multiplex PCR that used 32 V and 13 J primers. TCRdb independently ran MiXCR on the multiplex PCR reads; one entry per CDR3 protein. The sample has 13,000 to 15,000 distinct CDR3 sequences, about 30% seen once.

The origin of this receptor is a man aged 40-55 years with non-small cell lung cancer. The sequenced material came from lung tumor tissue. This chain uses TRBV11-2 with TRBJ1-1; the D gene is possibly TRBD1 (5 bases). As DNA, the CDR3 is TGTGCCAGAAGCTTAGGCCCCCCTGCAGGGTCCTTGAACACTGAAGCTTTCTTT. Translation gives CARSLGPPAGSLNTEAFF.